The 30 T cell receptor beta chains listed next were all sequenced from one sample in a study of Ad26.COV2.S vaccination and SARS-CoV-2 variants. The table came from immunoSEQ multiplex PCR; TCRdb's copy has only in-frame clones and leaves some out. The sample yields about 480,000 clones, roughly 87% seen once. As for treatment: around 19 received Ad26.COV2.S at low or high dose, single or two shots; five or six received placebo; per-sample allocation not given. Specimen acquisition occurred on day 63 following the initial vaccine or placebo injection. The specimen comprised peripheral blood, sampled in a trial of Ad26.COV2.S vaccine versus placebo. Source of these receptors: a person between 18 and 59 years old who received the Ad26.COV2.S COVID-19 vaccine or a placebo.

This rearrangement joins TRBV6-5 to TRBJ1-6, with a tentative D call TRBD1 (6 bases). There are 14 residues in the CDR3. Germline V gene lookup returns CDR1 MNHEY and CDR2 SVGAGI. V lost 10 bases, J lost 10 bases, and 20 bases lay in between. CDR3 DNA sequence: TGTGCCACCAAAAGACAGGTTGGGGGGTCACCCCTCCACTTT. Translation: CATKRQVGGSPLHF.

This sequence joins TRBV7-2 and TRBJ2-7; TRBD2 matches at 11 bases. Trimming took 1 base from V and 6 from J; bases not matched to a gene: 5. This CDR3 comprises 15 residues. Germline CDR1 and CDR2: SGHTA and FQGNSA. CDR3 nucleotides: TGTGCCAGCAGCTTAGTACTAGCGGGAGATTTCGAGCAGTACTTC. Translating it yields CASSLVLAGDFEQYF.

With respect to this clone: The sample holds other DNA sequences that translate to the same CDR3. The rearrangement uses TRBV27 and TRBJ1-1; 9 nucleotides agree with TRBD1. V gave up 2 bases and J gave up 3 bases; unmatched junction bases: 7. Germline assignment: CDR1 MNHEY and CDR2 SMNVEV (reference sequence). The CDR3 has 16 residues. The CDR3 is CASSLGGTGRDTEAFF. CDR3 DNA sequence: TGTGCCAGCAGTTTAGGGGGGACAGGGAGAGACACTGAAGCTTTCTTT.

This chain connects TRBV6-2 or TRBV6-3 to TRBJ1-5, with a tentative D call TRBD1 (5 bases). The CDR3 runs 14 residues. V was clipped by 2 bases and J by 6 bases, with 11 bases between them. Germline CDR1 MNHEY, CDR2 SVGEGT. The CDR3 loop reads CASSYQAGSQPQHF. The CDR3 DNA sequence: TGTGCCAGCAGTTACCAGGCAGGGAGTCAGCCCCAGCATTTT.

The chain carries TRBV3-1 (or the pseudogene TRBV3-2) and TRBJ2-3; D is possibly TRBD2 (6 bases). CDR3 length: 15 residues. Trimming pared 0 bases from V and 8 bases from J, leaving 15 bases between. Germline V gives CDR1 LGHDT, CDR2 YNNKEL (reference sequence). CDR3 loop: CASSQDNRHGGTQYF. The CDR3 DNA reads TGTGCCAGCAGCCAAGATAACCGGCACGGGGGTACGCAGTATTTT.

This clone appeared a few times. The chain employs TRBV28 and TRBJ2-7, with D tentatively TRBD1 or TRBD2 (6 bases each). Germline CDR1 is MDHEN and CDR2 is SYDVKM. Between the trimmed V and J ends, which lost 6 bases and 3 bases, there was a span of 15 bases. There are 14 residues in the CDR3. As DNA, the CDR3 is TGTGCCAGCAGGGGGGGAGGACAGTACTACGAGCAGTACTTC. Protein: CASRGGGQYYEQYF.

This clone was seen a single time. This sequence joins TRBV6-2 or TRBV6-3 and TRBJ2-1; TRBD2 might be the D (7 bases). Germline assignment: CDR1 MNHEY and CDR2 SVGEGT. The CDR3 contains 13 residues. V lost 5 bases and J lost 9, with 14 bases in between. The DNA for the CDR3 is TGTGCCAGCAGTGGGGGGGCTTCGGGTGAGCAGTTCTTC. It translates to CASSGGASGEQFF.

The chain has TRBV6-2 or TRBV6-3 and TRBJ2-1; 14 bases map to TRBD2. The CDR3 contains 16 residues. Germline-derived CDR1 and CDR2 are MNHEY and SVGEGT. J gave up 8 bases and V 0 bases, and 3 bases lay outside the gene matches. The CDR3 DNA is TGTGCCAGCAGTTACTCGACTAGCGGGAGGGCCCATGAGCAGTTCTTC. Translating gives CASSYSTSGRAHEQFF.

The V gene is TRBV5-1, the J gene TRBJ2-7; 10 nucleotides match TRBD1. After removal of 0 bases from V and 3 bases from J, the junction contained 3 bases not matched to a gene. This CDR3 has 15 residues. From germline, CDR1 is SGHRS and CDR2 YFSETQ. The CDR3 loop reads CASSLEGQGGYEQYF. DNA for the CDR3: TGCGCCAGCAGCTTGGAAGGACAGGGGGGCTACGAGCAGTACTTC.

This chain links TRBV7-8 with TRBJ1-2, with D unresolved. V was pared by 2 bases and J by 3 bases, with 10 bases between. Germline V gives CDR1 SGHVS, CDR2 FQNEAQ. The CDR3 consists of 14 residues. The CDR3 DNA follows: TGTGCCAGCAGCTTAAACGGATTATACTATGGCTACACCTTC. Its translation is CASSLNGLYYGYTF.

The gene calls are TRBV19 and TRBJ2-2, with 7 bases matching TRBD1. The J segment lost 5 bases and the V segment lost 4 bases, leaving 1 base of the junction unmatched. Germline CDR1 and CDR2: LNHDA and SQIVND (reference sequence). The CDR3 extends over 13 amino acids. The CDR3, as DNA: TGTGCCAGTAGTAGACAGGGTACCGGGGAGCTGTTTTTT. Its protein product is CASSRQGTGELFF.

The V and J genes are TRBV30 and TRBJ2-1; D is unresolved. In germline, CDR1 is GTSNPN, CDR2 SVGIG (reference sequence). The CDR3 length is 15 residues. The V end lost 2 bases, the J end lost 0 bases, and 11 bases lay between the germline ends. In DNA form, the CDR3 reads TGTGCCTGGAGTTCTCCACCAGCCTCCTACAATGAGCAGTTCTTC. This encodes CAWSSPPASYNEQFF.

This chain uses TRBV7-2 with TRBJ1-6; D remains ambiguous. CDR1 and CDR2 from the germline V gene are SGHTA and FQGNSA. V gave up 5 bases and J gave up 10 bases, with 12 bases separating them. CDR3 length equals 13 residues. CDR3 nucleotides: TGTGCCAGCAGCGCAGGTGGTCGCTCACCCCTCCACTTT. Translation gives CASSAGGRSPLHF.

This clone has a count of ten or more. The chain joins TRBV5-1 to TRBJ2-7; 9 bases match TRBD1. This CDR3 has 14 amino acids. J was trimmed by 5 bases and V by 3 bases; bases with no gene match: 6. Germline V gene sequence: CDR1 SGHRS, CDR2 YFSETQ. CDR3 in DNA: TGCGCCAGCAGCTACACAGGGGGCCCAAACGAGCAGTACTTC. The encoded protein is CASSYTGGPNEQYF.

V gene TRBV19 combines with J gene TRBJ2-4, with D uncertain. The V gene lost 1 base and the J gene lost 9 bases, with 7 bases spanning the gap. The CDR3 length is 12 residues. Germline V lookup: CDR1 LNHDA, CDR2 SQIVND (reference sequence). The CDR3 protein is CASSIAGSIQYF. The CDR3 DNA reads as TGTGCCAGTAGTATAGCAGGAAGCATTCAGTACTTC.

The chain carries TRBV19 and TRBJ2-4; D ambiguous. CDR3 length: 14 residues. Germline CDR1 reads LNHDA; CDR2 reads SQIVND (reference sequence). V lost 4 bases to trimming and J lost 0 bases, with 7 bases between them. The CDR3 reads CASSTEIAKNIQYF. As DNA, the CDR3 is TGTGCCAGTAGTACTGAGATAGCCAAAAACATTCAGTACTTC.

V and J are TRBV30 and TRBJ1-6; TRBD1 matches at 9 bases. With V trimmed by 1 base and J by 7 bases, 5 bases remained unmatched. Germline assignment: CDR1 GTSNPN and CDR2 SVGIG (reference sequence). The CDR3 extends over 15 amino acids. This CDR3 is CAWSAGTGRNSPLHF. In nucleotides, the CDR3 is TGTGCCTGGAGTGCTGGGACAGGGAGAAATTCACCCCTCCACTTT.

This clone was seen only a few times. This chain joins TRBV28 and TRBJ1-4; D ambiguous. The V gene lost 7 bases and the J gene lost 0 bases, with 24 bases spanning the gap. CDR1 is MDHEN, CDR2 SYDVKM, per germline. This CDR3 is built from 19 residues. The CDR3, as DNA: TGTGCCAGCACATATTCCCCCCAGGTTATGAGGACAACTAATGAAAAACTGTTTTTT. Residues: CASTYSPQVMRTTNEKLFF.

The chain uses TRBV18 and TRBJ1-1; TRBD1 matches at 7 bases. Per germline, CDR1 KGHSH and CDR2 LQKENI. This CDR3 has 16 residues. The trim removed 4 bases at V and 3 bases at J, leaving 11 bases unmatched. The CDR3 loop reads CASSLYATGFDTEAFF. CDR3 bases: TGTGCCAGCTCACTCTATGCGACAGGGTTTGACACTGAAGCTTTCTTT.

This chain uses TRBV6-1 with TRBJ1-1; no definite D call. CDR3 length: 13 residues. CDR1 and CDR2 from the germline V gene are MNHNS and SASEGT. V lost 2 bases, J lost 6 bases, and 10 bases lay in between. The CDR3 spells CASSESRLSEAFF. The CDR3 DNA reads TGTGCCAGCAGTGAATCTCGATTGTCTGAAGCTTTCTTT.

This sequence joins TRBV16 and TRBJ2-7; D possibly corresponds to TRBD2 (5 bases). This CDR3 spans 17 amino acids. Germline V gene sequence: CDR1 KGHSY, CDR2 FQNENV. Trimming left V 4 bases short and J 0 bases short, with 19 bases between. CDR3 sequence reads: CASSPKSGASLSYEQYF. In DNA, the CDR3 is TGTGCCAGCAGCCCCAAGTCTGGTGCTAGCCTCTCCTACGAGCAGTACTTC. Full variable domain (missing parts from reference TRBV16 and TRBJ2-7): GEEVAQTPKHLVRGEGQKAKLYCAPIKGHSYVFWYQQVLKNEFKFLISFQNENVFDETGMPKERFSAKCLPNSPCSLEIQATKLEDSAVYFCASSPKSGASLSYEQYFGPGTRLTVT.

This clone was counted between two and nine times. The J gene is TRBJ1-3, the V gene TRBV3-1 (or the pseudogene TRBV3-2); D ambiguous. V was trimmed by 1 base and J by 0 bases, leaving 13 bases between them. Germline V gene sequence: CDR1 LGHDT, CDR2 YNNKEL (reference sequence). This CDR3 is built from 17 residues. CDR3 sequence: CASSQAANPRSGNTIYF. Here the CDR3 DNA reads TGTGCCAGCAGCCAAGCAGCAAATCCCCGCTCTGGAAACACCATATATTTT.

This chain links TRBV29-1 with TRBJ2-3; D is perhaps TRBD1 or TRBD2 (5 bases each). The length of the CDR3 is 13 residues. The germline V gene encodes CDR1 SQVTM and CDR2 ANQGSEA. V lost 6 bases and J 6 bases, leaving 16 bases between the germline ends. The CDR3 DNA sequence: TGCAGCGTACCCGGCGGGCCAGGGGATACGCAGTATTTT. This encodes CSVPGGPGDTQYF.

The rearrangement links TRBV5-1 to TRBJ2-7; D gene unclear. V shed 1 base and J shed 0 bases, with 5 bases lying between them. The CDR3 consists of 13 residues. The germline gives CDR1 SGHRS, CDR2 YFSETQ. The CDR3 region is CASSLSSSYEQYF. In nucleotides, the CDR3 is TGCGCCAGCAGCTTGAGCTCCTCCTACGAGCAGTACTTC.

There are a few counts of this clone. The chain joins TRBV7-8 to TRBJ2-1; the D is unclear. The V end lost 2 bases, the J end lost 2 bases, and 7 bases lay between the germline ends. CDR3 length equals 14 residues. Germline assignment: CDR1 SGHVS and CDR2 FQNEAQ. The CDR3: CASSLRTTYNEQFF. Here the CDR3 DNA reads TGTGCCAGCAGCTTAAGAACTACCTACAATGAGCAGTTCTTC. Based on the CDR3 plus reference TRBV7-8 and TRBJ2-1, the full variable domain is GAGVSQSPRYKVAKRGQDVALRCDPISGHVSLFWYQQALGQGPEFLTYFQNEAQLDKSGLPSDRFFAERPEGSVSTLKIQRTQQEDSAVYLCASSLRTTYNEQFFGPGTRLTVL.

The chain links TRBV10-2 to TRBJ2-7; TRBD1 matches 8 bases. Germline trimming cut 6 bases from V and 5 bases from J; bases unmatched to any gene: 12. This CDR3 comprises 15 residues. CDR1 and CDR2 from the germline V gene are WSHSY and SAAADI. CDR3 loop: CASSTRRTGSHEQYF. CDR3 bases: TGCGCCAGCAGCACAAGAAGGACAGGGTCGCACGAGCAGTACTTC.

This clone was found once. This chain connects TRBV6-6 to TRBJ1-2, with TRBD1 as a possible D gene (5 bases). The CDR3 has 14 residues. Trimming took 2 bases from V and 5 from J, leaving 12 bases between them. Germline V gene lookup returns CDR1 MNHNY and CDR2 SVGAGI (reference sequence). The CDR3 protein is CASSYGAGRYGYTF. CDR3 bases: TGTGCCAGCAGTTACGGTGCGGGGCGGTATGGCTACACCTTC.

A note on this clone: This may be a read error: a much more frequent sequence differs by one nucleotide. This chain uses TRBV3-1 (or the pseudogene TRBV3-2) with TRBJ2-2; D unresolved. This CDR3 region has 13 residues. With 4 bases removed from V and 2 bases from J, the gap between germline ends came to 5 bases. CDR1 and CDR2 from the germline V gene are LGHDT and YNNKEL (reference sequence). As DNA, the CDR3 is TGTGCCAGCAGCCTAGCAAACACCGGGGAGCTGTTTTTT. Its protein product is CASSLANTGELFF.

The chain is built from TRBV5-6 and TRBJ1-2; the D gene is possibly TRBD1 (5 bases). V was trimmed by 2 bases and J by 8 bases, leaving 22 bases between them. Germline values: CDR1 SGHDT, CDR2 YYEEEE. This CDR3 region has 16 residues. The CDR3, as DNA: TGTGCCAGCAGCTTAGGCCAGGGAGCCAGTGGGGCGGGCTACACCTTC. Protein sequence: CASSLGQGASGAGYTF.

The CDR3 DNA follows: TGTGCCAGCAGTTACCCCAGGGGGCGGGAGGGCCTCCCGTTCTTC. Its translation: CASSYPRGREGLPFF. This chain links TRBV6-2 or TRBV6-3 with TRBJ2-1; possible D gene TRBD2, 9 bases. Germline V gives CDR1 MNHEY, CDR2 SVGEGT. The CDR3 is 15 residues long. V lost 2 bases and J 15 bases, leaving 23 bases between the germline ends.